This is a list of T cell receptor beta chains from one sample in a study of T cell responses to AZD1222 COVID-19 vaccine. Profiled with immunoSEQ multiplex PCR; TCRdb holds only in-frame clones, not every one. The sample has about 77,000 clones, more than 85% seen once. The specimen was peripheral blood, collected 28 days after the second AZD1222 dose. These receptors were obtained from an adult who received the AZD1222 COVID-19 vaccine. CDR3s include the opening cysteine and the closing phenylalanine or tryptophan. Fields, in order: CDR3 DNA, CDR3 protein, V gene, clone size, J gene, D gene. The D gene is left open where the match is weak. Not all rows give a size; the values are once, few, many and, for expanded clones, a class.

CDR3 DNA: TGCGCCAGCAGCTTTCGCGGGAGGTCCACAGATACGCAGTATTTT; CDR3 protein: CASSFRGRSTDTQYF; V gene: TRBV5-1; clone size: NA; J gene: TRBJ2-3; D gene: TRBD2
CDR3 DNA: TGTGCCAGCAAGACAGGCGGAACTGAAGCTTTCTTT; CDR3 protein: CASKTGGTEAFF; V gene: TRBV6-5; clone size: NA; J gene: TRBJ1-1; D gene: NA
CDR3 DNA: TGTGCCAGCACGGCGAGATGGACTGAAGCTTTCTTT; CDR3 protein: CASTARWTEAFF; V gene: TRBV12-3/TRBV12-4; clone size: NA; J gene: TRBJ1-1; D gene: NA
CDR3 DNA: TGTGCCAGCAGCTTGACGACAGGGGAGGATGGCTACACCTTC; CDR3 protein: CASSLTTGEDGYTF; V gene: TRBV5-6; clone size: few; J gene: TRBJ1-2; D gene: TRBD1
CDR3 DNA: TGTGCCAGCAGTTTCTACAATGAGCAGTTCTTC; CDR3 protein: CASSFYNEQFF; V gene: TRBV28; clone size: NA; J gene: TRBJ2-1; D gene: NA
CDR3 DNA: TGTGCCAGCAGCGACCTCCGGGACAGGGGGCGACGGCGTGGAAACACCATATATTTT; CDR3 protein: CASSDLRDRGRRRGNTIYF; V gene: TRBV7-9; clone size: few; J gene: TRBJ1-3; D gene: TRBD1
CDR3 DNA: TGTGCCAGCAGCCATACTGGAGAGCAGTACTTC; CDR3 protein: CASSHTGEQYF; V gene: TRBV5-5; clone size: NA; J gene: TRBJ2-7; D gene: NA
CDR3 DNA: TGTGCCAGCAGCGTAGACCCGGGTAAGACCCAGTACTTC; CDR3 protein: CASSVDPGKTQYF; V gene: TRBV9; clone size: NA; J gene: TRBJ2-5; D gene: NA
CDR3 DNA: TGTGCCAGCAGCGCGGACAGGGGTGCCACCGGGGAGCTGTTTTTT; CDR3 protein: CASSADRGATGELFF; V gene: TRBV2; clone size: NA; J gene: TRBJ2-2; D gene: TRBD1
CDR3 DNA: TGTGCCAGCAGCTCGTCGACTAGCGGGAGGGCCTCCTACGAGCAGTACTTC; CDR3 protein: CASSSSTSGRASYEQYF; V gene: TRBV5-4; clone size: NA; J gene: TRBJ2-7; D gene: TRBD2
CDR3 DNA: TGCGCCAGCAGCTTGGCTCCGACGGGACAGATGAACACTGAAGCTTTCTTT; CDR3 protein: CASSLAPTGQMNTEAFF; V gene: TRBV5-1; clone size: NA; J gene: TRBJ1-1; D gene: TRBD1
CDR3 DNA: TGTGCCAGCAGCTACCGACTAGCGGGAGTAGGCACAGATACGCAGTATTTT; CDR3 protein: CASSYRLAGVGTDTQYF; V gene: TRBV5-4; clone size: NA; J gene: TRBJ2-3; D gene: TRBD2
CDR3 DNA: TGTGCCAGCAGTTTATGGCCGGGGGAAGCTTTCTTT; CDR3 protein: CASSLWPGEAFF; V gene: TRBV12-3/TRBV12-4; clone size: NA; J gene: TRBJ1-1; D gene: NA
CDR3 DNA: TGTGCCAGCAGCCCCTTGGGAGGGGGGGAGGTCGACGAGCAGTACTTC; CDR3 protein: CASSPLGGGEVDEQYF; V gene: TRBV9; clone size: NA; J gene: TRBJ2-7; D gene: NA
CDR3 DNA: TGTGCCAGTTCCCAGGGGGCTAACTATGGCTACACCTTC; CDR3 protein: CASSQGANYGYTF; V gene: TRBV19; clone size: NA; J gene: TRBJ1-2; D gene: TRBD1
CDR3 DNA: TGTGCCGGGGGGCAGGGGGCTTATGGCTACACCTTC; CDR3 protein: CAGGQGAYGYTF; V gene: TRBV28; clone size: NA; J gene: TRBJ1-2; D gene: TRBD1
CDR3 DNA: TGTGCCAGCAGCGTGACAGGGAGGCATGACGAGCAGTACTTC; CDR3 protein: CASSVTGRHDEQYF; V gene: TRBV7-2; clone size: NA; J gene: TRBJ2-7; D gene: NA
CDR3 DNA: TGTGCCAGCAGCTTGTCAGGGGAGGGGGGTCTCGAGCAGTACTTC; CDR3 protein: CASSLSGEGGLEQYF; V gene: TRBV5-4; clone size: NA; J gene: TRBJ2-7; D gene: NA
CDR3 DNA: TGTGCCAGCAGACCAGCTGGGACTAGGGGCAATGAGCAGTTCTTC; CDR3 protein: CASRPAGTRGNEQFF; V gene: TRBV28; clone size: NA; J gene: TRBJ2-1; D gene: TRBD2
CDR3 DNA: TGTGCCAGTAGTAACGGGAGGGCCACAGAGACCCAGTACTTC; CDR3 protein: CASSNGRATETQYF; V gene: TRBV19; clone size: once; J gene: TRBJ2-5; D gene: TRBD2
CDR3 DNA: TGTGCCAGCAGCCAGCTGGACAGGGGTAGCACTGAAGCTTTCTTT; CDR3 protein: CASSQLDRGSTEAFF; V gene: TRBV14; clone size: NA; J gene: TRBJ1-1; D gene: TRBD1
CDR3 DNA: TGTGCCACCAGCAACCGACAGGGGTTGAACACTGAAGCTTTCTTT; CDR3 protein: CATSNRQGLNTEAFF; V gene: TRBV15; clone size: NA; J gene: TRBJ1-1; D gene: TRBD1
CDR3 DNA: TGTGCCAGCAGCTCGACATTCGGGACAGGGGGCTTGGAGACCCAGTACTTC; CDR3 protein: CASSSTFGTGGLETQYF; V gene: TRBV11-3; clone size: once; J gene: TRBJ2-5; D gene: TRBD1
CDR3 DNA: TGTGCCAGCAGTTACGGACAGAGCACTGAAGCTTTCTTT; CDR3 protein: CASSYGQSTEAFF; V gene: TRBV27; clone size: NA; J gene: TRBJ1-1; D gene: NA
CDR3 DNA: TGTGCCAGCAGCCAGGGACCAACTGGGGCCAACGTCCTGACTTTC; CDR3 protein: CASSQGPTGANVLTF; V gene: TRBV3-1/TRBV3-2; clone size: NA; J gene: TRBJ2-6; D gene: NA
CDR3 DNA: TGTGCCAGTAGTATAGTTGGTAGCGGGATAAATAGTGAGCAGTTCTTC; CDR3 protein: CASSIVGSGINSEQFF; V gene: TRBV19; clone size: NA; J gene: TRBJ2-1; D gene: TRBD2
CDR3 DNA: TGTGCCAGCAGTTACCGTGACAGGGGGGCCCCCCTCCACTTT; CDR3 protein: CASSYRDRGAPLHF; V gene: TRBV6-5; clone size: NA; J gene: TRBJ1-6; D gene: TRBD1
CDR3 DNA: TGTGCCAGCAGTGATAAGGGGGTGTTTAGCAATCAGCCCCAGCATTTT; CDR3 protein: CASSDKGVFSNQPQHF; V gene: TRBV6-1; clone size: NA; J gene: TRBJ1-5; D gene: NA
CDR3 DNA: TGTGCCAGCAGCAAAGGGGGACTAGCGGGAGGGGCTACGCAGTATTTT; CDR3 protein: CASSKGGLAGGATQYF; V gene: TRBV7-6; clone size: NA; J gene: TRBJ2-3; D gene: TRBD2
CDR3 DNA: TGTGCCAGTAGGGCCACCGGGACGATCCTTCCTGGCTACACCTTC; CDR3 protein: CASRATGTILPGYTF; V gene: TRBV19; clone size: few; J gene: TRBJ1-2; D gene: NA
CDR3 DNA: TGTGCCAGCAGTTACTTTATCGGACCGGCCATTGAAGCTTTCTTT; CDR3 protein: CASSYFIGPAIEAFF; V gene: TRBV6-5; clone size: NA; J gene: TRBJ1-1; D gene: NA
CDR3 DNA: TGTGCCAGCAGCCCCAGCACAGATACGCAGTATTTT; CDR3 protein: CASSPSTDTQYF; V gene: TRBV5-4; clone size: once; J gene: TRBJ2-3; D gene: NA
CDR3 DNA: TGTGCCAGCTCACTGGAGAGGGGGAGCAATCAGCCCCAGCATTTT; CDR3 protein: CASSLERGSNQPQHF; V gene: TRBV18; clone size: NA; J gene: TRBJ1-5; D gene: NA
CDR3 DNA: TGTGCCAGCAGTTTAACGACAGGGGGCGGCTATGGCTACACCTTC; CDR3 protein: CASSLTTGGGYGYTF; V gene: TRBV27; clone size: NA; J gene: TRBJ1-2; D gene: TRBD1
CDR3 DNA: TGTGCCAGCAGCGTTGGAGGTGAATTAAACTACGAGCAGTACTTC; CDR3 protein: CASSVGGELNYEQYF; V gene: TRBV9; clone size: NA; J gene: TRBJ2-7; D gene: NA
CDR3 DNA: TGTGCCAGCAGCCTTGACTCGTTACAAGAGACCCAGTACTTC; CDR3 protein: CASSLDSLQETQYF; V gene: TRBV7-8; clone size: NA; J gene: TRBJ2-5; D gene: NA
CDR3 DNA: TGTGCCAGCAGTTTCTTGGTGGACTTAGGGGCCTACGAGCAGTACTTC; CDR3 protein: CASSFLVDLGAYEQYF; V gene: TRBV28; clone size: NA; J gene: TRBJ2-7; D gene: NA
CDR3 DNA: TGTGCCAGCAGCGTTACAGGAAACACCATATATTTT; CDR3 protein: CASSVTGNTIYF; V gene: TRBV9; clone size: NA; J gene: TRBJ1-3; D gene: NA
CDR3 DNA: TGTGCCAGCAGCCAAGATGAGACAGGGGGCAATAAGCCCCAGCATTTT; CDR3 protein: CASSQDETGGNKPQHF; V gene: TRBV4-2; clone size: NA; J gene: TRBJ1-5; D gene: TRBD1
CDR3 DNA: TGTGCCAGTAGGACAGCGGGAGGAGGCTCCTACAATGAGCAGTTCTTC; CDR3 protein: CASRTAGGGSYNEQFF; V gene: TRBV19; clone size: NA; J gene: TRBJ2-1; D gene: TRBD2
CDR3 DNA: TGTGCCAGCAGTTTGGGGGCGGCAAACTATGGCTACACCTTC; CDR3 protein: CASSLGAANYGYTF; V gene: TRBV28; clone size: NA; J gene: TRBJ1-2; D gene: NA
CDR3 DNA: TGCGCCAGCAGCTTGGCTAGCGGGAGCTCCTACGAGCAGTACTTC; CDR3 protein: CASSLASGSSYEQYF; V gene: TRBV5-1; clone size: NA; J gene: TRBJ2-7; D gene: TRBD2
CDR3 DNA: TGTGCCAGCAGCCTAATGACAGGGGTTGAAGCTTTCTTT; CDR3 protein: CASSLMTGVEAFF; V gene: TRBV11-3; clone size: NA; J gene: TRBJ1-1; D gene: TRBD1
CDR3 DNA: TGTGCCAGCAGCAGGGACATCGGGACCCTCCACTTT; CDR3 protein: CASSRDIGTLHF; V gene: TRBV27; clone size: NA; J gene: TRBJ1-6; D gene: NA